These 21 T cell receptor beta chains were sequenced from one sample in a study of HIV-infected patients and healthy controls. No cell fractionation was done, so the repertoire covers all unsorted peripheral blood T cells. Around 0.5 ug RNA was reverse transcribed with alpha and beta constant-region primers. Separate chain-specific third strand synthesis with multiplexing indices produced the alpha and beta libraries. Each CDR3 protein is one row after TCRdb ran MiXCR on the 5' RACE reads. The sample shows 13,000 or so distinct CDR3 sequences, around 9% of them seen only once. Material for sequencing was blood. The receptors were sampled from an adult in good health.

This clonotype was counted a few times. The CDR3 bases are TGTGCCAGCAGCTTAGAAGGGAGGGGCGGGCAGCCCCAGCATTTT. Translation: CASSLEGRGGQPQHF. The chain carries TRBV7-2 and TRBJ1-5, with D possibly being TRBD1 (5 bases). CDR3 length: 15 residues. The germline V gene encodes CDR1 SGHTA and CDR2 FQGNSA. Trimming shortened V by 1 base and J by 7 bases, and 14 bases separated the two germline ends. Based on the CDR3 plus reference TRBV7-2 and TRBJ1-5, the full variable domain is GAGVSQSPSNKVTEKGKDVELRCDPISGHTALYWYRQSLGQGLEFLIYFQGNSAPDKSGLPSDRFSAERTGGSVSTLTIQRTQQEDSAVYLCASSLEGRGGQPQHFGDGTRLSIL.

By sample fraction, this clonotype is medium-sized (0.01 to 0.1%). The chain is built from TRBV7-3 and TRBJ2-3; D assignment may be TRBD1 or TRBD2 (5 bases each). CDR3 size: 14 residues. Trimming stripped 7 bases from V and 0 bases from J, with 11 bases between. In germline, CDR1 is SGHTA, CDR2 FQGTGA. CDR3 loop: CASTPGPSTDTQYF. The CDR3, as DNA: TGTGCCAGCACCCCGGGGCCAAGCACAGATACGCAGTATTTT.

By frequency in the sample, this clonotype is medium-sized. The J gene is TRBJ2-1, the V gene TRBV20-1; 10 nucleotides align to TRBD2. The germline gives CDR1 DFQATT, CDR2 SNEGSKA (reference sequence). This CDR3 is built from 16 residues. V lost 4 bases and J lost 1; bases outside the gene matches: 7. The CDR3 sequence: CSANPGTSASYNEQFF. CDR3 sequence (DNA): TGCAGTGCTAACCCGGGGACTAGCGCTTCCTACAATGAGCAGTTCTTC.

By share, this clonotype counts as medium-sized (0.01 to 0.1%). The V call is TRBV10-3, the J call TRBJ1-5; no clear D gene. The CDR3 runs 14 residues. CDR1 is ENHRY, CDR2 SYGVKD, per germline. V lost 3 bases to trimming and J lost 1 base, with 7 bases between them. The chain's CDR3 is CAISDMNSNQPQHF. Written as DNA, the CDR3 is TGTGCCATCAGTGATATGAACAGCAATCAGCCCCAGCATTTT.

This clonotype was seen a few times. The chain couples TRBV5-1 to TRBJ1-2; D gene uncertain. V lost 0 bases and J 6 bases, leaving 6 bases between the germline ends. The germline gives CDR1 SGHRS, CDR2 YFSETQ. This CDR3 comprises 12 residues. CDR3 amino acids: CASSLEGDGYTF. CDR3 bases: TGCGCCAGCAGCTTGGAGGGCGATGGCTACACCTTC. The whole variable domain, filled in from reference TRBV5-1 and TRBJ1-2, reads KAGVTQTPRYLIKTRGQQVTLSCSPISGHRSVSWYQQTPGQGLQFLFEYFSETQRNKGNFPGRFSGRQFSNSRSEMNVSTLELGDSALYLCASSLEGDGYTFGSGTRLTVV.

The rearrangement uses TRBV7-2 and TRBJ1-1; maybe TRBD1 (6 bases). Germline V lookup: CDR1 SGHTA, CDR2 FQGNSA. V was shortened by 5 bases and J by 10 bases, with 14 bases between the two germline ends. The CDR3 length is 12 residues. The CDR3 nucleotides are TGTGCCAGCAGCCGCGAGGGGGTCCTAGCTTTCTTT. It encodes CASSREGVLAFF.

The table lists this clonotype with many counts. The rearrangement uses TRBV27 and TRBJ2-5; D may be TRBD2 (6 bases). With 4 bases removed from V and 4 bases from J, the gap between germline ends came to 13 bases. Germline V gives CDR1 MNHEY, CDR2 SMNVEV (reference sequence). The CDR3 totals 14 residues. CDR3 coding DNA: TGTGCCAGCAGTTCAGGGACTTTATCAGAGACCCAGTACTTC. It specifies CASSSGTLSETQYF.

This clonotype showed up many times. The rearrangement uses TRBV6-2 or TRBV6-3 and TRBJ1-6, with D unresolved. The germline CDR1 and CDR2 sequences are MNHEY and SVGEGT. The CDR3 is made up of 14 amino acids. Trimming removed 6 bases from V and 3 bases from J, with 9 bases in between. The CDR3 protein is CASSHRDYNSPLHF. The CDR3 coding sequence is TGTGCCAGCAGCCACCGGGACTATAATTCACCCCTCCACTTT.

This clonotype has a count of ten or more. The J gene is TRBJ2-1, the V gene TRBV28; no firm D call. From germline, CDR1 is MDHEN and CDR2 SYDVKM. The length of the CDR3 is 12 residues. V was pared by 6 bases and J by 7 bases, with 10 bases between. The CDR3 protein is CASSDQLNEQFF. The CDR3 bases are TGTGCCAGCAGCGATCAACTAAATGAGCAGTTCTTC.

This clonotype showed up many times. V gene TRBV3-1 combines with J gene TRBJ1-1; D may be TRBD1 (5 bases). Germline values: CDR1 LGHDT, CDR2 YNNKEL (reference sequence). The CDR3 extends over 14 amino acids. The V and J ends lost 5 bases and 5 bases respectively, with 15 bases between them. The CDR3 nucleotides are TGTGCCAGCAGCGCGCCTATGGGGGGAACTGAAGCTTTCTTT. Encoded protein: CASSAPMGGTEAFF. Complete variable domain (other parts from reference TRBV3-1 and TRBJ1-1): DTAVSQTPKYLVTQMGNDKSIKCEQNLGHDTMYWYKQDSKKFLKIMFSYNNKELIINETVPNRFSPKSPDKAHLNLHINSLELGDSAVYFCASSAPMGGTEAFFGQGTRLTVV.

This clonotype occurred many times. This chain connects TRBV5-1 to TRBJ1-2, with D possibly TRBD1 on 6 matching bases. The germline V and J ends were trimmed by 0 bases and 8 bases, with 26 bases remaining between them. The germline V gene encodes CDR1 SGHRS and CDR2 YFSETQ. The CDR3 totals 18 residues. The CDR3 reads CASSLGHRDVPDTHGYTF. The DNA for the CDR3 is TGCGCCAGCAGCTTGGGGCACAGGGACGTCCCGGACACTCACGGCTACACCTTC.

Many counts were recorded for this clonotype. The chain carries TRBV20-1 and TRBJ1-2; possibly TRBD1 for D (6 bases). This CDR3 spans 13 amino acids. Germline V gene lookup returns CDR1 DFQATT and CDR2 SNEGSKA (reference sequence). Trimming left V 7 bases short and J 5 bases short, with 17 bases between. The CDR3 loop is CSVGGGRSYGYTF. The CDR3 region has the DNA TGCAGTGTAGGGGGGGGGAGGAGTTATGGCTACACCTTC.

This clonotype is medium-sized. The rearrangement uses TRBV29-1 and TRBJ2-5; D gene unclear. Trimming took off 7 bases at V and 1 base at J, with 10 bases between the two ends. Germline values: CDR1 SQVTM, CDR2 ANQGSEA. The CDR3 is made up of 12 amino acids. As DNA, the CDR3 is TGCAGCGGTCGGGTTGCCCAAGAGACCCAGTACTTC. Translation: CSGRVAQETQYF.

This clonotype is termed medium-sized. The chain joins TRBV20-1 to TRBJ1-1; D unclear. Germline-derived CDR1 and CDR2 are DFQATT and SNEGSKA (reference sequence). The CDR3 totals 13 residues. Trimming took off 3 bases at V and 4 bases at J, with 12 bases between the two ends. CDR3 DNA sequence: TGCAGTGCTAGCGTTGGACTGGCCACTGAAGCTTTCTTT. Protein sequence: CSASVGLATEAFF.

This clonotype was seen many times. DNA of the CDR3: TGCAGCGTTGGACAGGGTGGCACTGAAGCTTTCTTT. Amino acid sequence: CSVGQGGTEAFF. V gene TRBV29-1 combines with J gene TRBJ1-1, with 7 bases matching TRBD1. CDR3 length equals 12 residues. Germline trimming cut 4 bases from V and 4 bases from J; bases unmatched to any gene: 3. Germline CDR1 is SQVTM and CDR2 is ANQGSEA.

This clonotype has more than one count but fewer than ten. The chain joins TRBV12-3 or TRBV12-4 to TRBJ2-2; the D is unclear. The V end was cut by 6 bases, the J end by 6 bases, with 20 bases between. The CDR3 loop spans 16 amino acids. This CDR3 reads CASSRTEPTLAGELFF. CDR3 sequence (DNA): TGTGCCAGCAGCCGAACCGAACCTACTTTAGCCGGGGAGCTGTTTTTT.

Concerning this clonotype: This may come from a read error, since a much larger clone is one base off. The rearrangement joins TRBV9 to TRBJ1-2, with 9 bases matching TRBD1. V was pared by 4 bases and J by 6 bases, with 7 bases of the junction left unmatched. Germline V gene lookup returns CDR1 SGDLS and CDR2 YYNGEE. This CDR3 comprises 14 residues. The CDR3 reads CASSQRDRADGYTF. In nucleotides, the CDR3 is TGTGCCAGCAGCCAGCGGGACAGGGCAGATGGCTACACCTTC.

V gene TRBV6-5 combines with J gene TRBJ1-1, with D unclear. The V end was cut by 3 bases, the J end by 1 base, with 15 bases between. CDR3 length: 16 residues. Germline CDR1 and CDR2: MNHEY and SVGAGI. The CDR3 is CASSYSATRRNTEAFF. The CDR3 DNA reads as TGTGCCAGCAGTTATTCTGCCACCAGGAGGAACACTGAAGCTTTCTTT.

This clonotype was counted at least ten times. This sequence joins TRBV28 and TRBJ1-6; no definite D call. Trimming shortened V by 6 bases and J by 10 bases, and 10 bases separated the two germline ends. CDR1 MDHEN and CDR2 SYDVKM come from the germline V gene. There are 12 residues in the CDR3. CDR3 coding DNA: TGTGCCAGCAGCCCGCCGGGGTCACCCCTCCACTTT. Its translation: CASSPPGSPLHF.

This clonotype showed up many times. V is TRBV7-8 and J is TRBJ1-1; D possibly corresponds to TRBD1 (5 bases). Looked up from germline, CDR1 is SGHVS and CDR2 is FQNEAQ. Trimming took off 10 bases at V and 1 base at J, with 10 bases between the two ends. The CDR3 is 12 amino acids. The CDR3 nucleotides are TGTGCCACCCTGACAGAGAACACTGAAGCTTTCTTT. It specifies CATLTENTEAFF.

This clonotype was counted at least ten times. The gene calls are TRBV18 and TRBJ2-3; a possible D gene is TRBD1 (6 bases). V lost 0 bases, J lost 2 bases, and 21 bases lay in between. From germline, CDR1 is KGHSH and CDR2 LQKENI. This CDR3 region has 19 residues. CDR3 sequence (DNA): TGTGCCAGCTCACCACCGGTCAGGGGATTAGAGGAAACCACAGATACGCAGTATTTT. Translation gives CASSPPVRGLEETTDTQYF.